This T cell receptor beta chain was identified in a study of blood T cell repertoires in COVID-19. In the study overall: The United States, Italy and Spain were the sources of the acute and convalescent COVID-19 samples.

Generated by immunoSEQ multiplex PCR, the TCRdb table keeps only in-frame clones and is missing some. The table records tens of thousands of clones, about 85% of them present only once. V lost 2 bases, J lost 3 bases, and 11 bases lay in between. There are 15 residues in the CDR3. Germline lookup yields CDR1 MNHEY and CDR2 SVGEGT. This TCR came from a woman aged 45-65 years with COVID-19, enrolled during active disease. The sequenced sample consisted of peripheral blood. The rearrangement uses TRBV6-2 or TRBV6-3 and TRBJ1-5; a weak D match, TRBD1 (5 bases). CDR3 nucleotide sequence: TGTGCCAGCAGTTACCTCAGACAGACCAATCAGCCCCAGCATTTT. Translation gives CASSYLRQTNQPQHF.